Listed here is a single TCR beta chain. No antigen is known for it. These data belong to a study of T-cell memory formation after mild COVID-19. Study-wide background: Clusters of TCRs were largely donor specific.

This CDR3 has 15 residues. The V end lost 2 bases, the J end lost 7 bases, and 17 bases lay between the germline ends. CDR1 DFQATT and CDR2 SNEGSKA come from the germline V gene (reference sequence). Study-wide results and caveats: Certain responding clones were present in pre-infection memory, suggesting participation of cross-reactive memory. CD4+ bias marked clones expanding day 15 to 37, unlike balanced contracting clones.

TCRdb processed the 5' RACE reads anew with MiXCR; each CDR3 protein has one entry. The sample has roughly 310,000 distinct CDR3 sequences, more than 15% seen once; the top ten hold approximately 23%. The receptor comes from a man aged 18 to 30 who had mild COVID-19 (a few samples of this study predate the infection). Cell type and time point are not known. This rearrangement joins TRBV20-1 to TRBJ1-4; D is possibly TRBD1 (5 bases). Sequenced sample: PBMCs or a T cell subset sorted from them (not recorded which). DNA for the CDR3: TGCAGTGCTAGATTGGAACTTTCGGGGGGTGAAAAACTGTTTTTT. It yields the protein CSARLELSGGEKLFF.